A single sample gave rise to the 22 T cell receptor beta chains below, sequenced in a study of blood T cell repertoires in COVID-19. Using immunoSEQ multiplex PCR, the repertoire was profiled, and TCRdb retains in-frame clones only, with some absent. The repertoire holds around 150,000 clones, with approximately 81% as singletons. Sequencing was performed on peripheral blood. Receptor source: a woman aged 60-70 years with COVID-19, enrolled during active disease.

The CDR3 nucleotides are TGTGCCAGCAGTATCTACTCTGGAAACACCATATATTTT. This sequence encodes CASSIYSGNTIYF. V usage is TRBV27 and J usage is TRBJ1-3; no clear D gene. The V gene lost 5 bases and the J gene lost 0 bases, with 5 bases spanning the gap. The V gene's germline CDR1 is MNHEY and CDR2 SMNVEV (reference sequence). CDR3 size: 13 residues.

This clone turned up a few times. This chain links TRBV6-5 with TRBJ2-7, with TRBD2 identical over 13 bases. Germline values: CDR1 MNHEY, CDR2 SVGAGI. This CDR3 has 15 residues. Trimming took 2 bases from V and 4 from J; bases not matched to a gene: 2. The DNA of the CDR3 is TGTGCCAGCAGTTACCCGGGACTAGCGGGGTACGAGCAGTACTTC. It yields the protein CASSYPGLAGYEQYF.

The CDR3 region is CASSRTGFNEQFF. CDR3 DNA: TGTGCCAGCAGCCGTACAGGGTTCAATGAGCAGTTCTTC. V gene TRBV5-6 combines with J gene TRBJ2-1; TRBD1 is a possible D gene (6 bases). Trimming pared 4 bases from V and 6 bases from J, leaving 11 bases between. The CDR3 totals 13 residues. CDR1 is SGHDT, CDR2 YYEEEE, per germline.

The rearrangement links TRBV19 to TRBJ1-2; 8 bases are shared with TRBD1. The CDR3 is 14 amino acids. Germline V gene data show CDR1 as LNHDA and CDR2 as SQIVND (reference sequence). With V trimmed by 6 bases and J by 6 bases, 9 bases remained unmatched. This CDR3 reads CASSRTGYLDGYTF. The CDR3 DNA follows: TGTGCCAGTAGCCGGACAGGGTACCTGGATGGCTACACCTTC.

This chain uses TRBV7-3 with TRBJ2-7, with 8 positions matching TRBD1. The CDR3 has 13 residues. Germline V gives CDR1 SGHTA, CDR2 FQGTGA. Losses at the gene ends were 2 bases for V and 6 bases for J; bases not matched to a gene: 3. The CDR3 DNA reads TGTGCCAGCAGCTTAGACAGGGGAGGCGAGCAGTACTTC. Translated, it gives CASSLDRGGEQYF.

The chain joins TRBV10-1 to TRBJ2-3; D might be TRBD2 (5 bases). This CDR3 is built from 14 residues. The germline CDR1 and CDR2 sequences are WNHNN and SYGVQD (reference sequence). Trimming took 6 bases from V and 4 from J, leaving 14 bases between them. The CDR3, as DNA: TGCGCCAGCAGCCTGGGTGGGAGCGCAGATACGCAGTATTTT. Protein: CASSLGGSADTQYF.

CDR3 bases: TGTGCCAGCAGCAAGGACGGGAGTCCCTATGGCTACACCTTC. Amino acids: CASSKDGSPYGYTF. The chain is built from TRBV5-4 and TRBJ1-2; no firm D call. Trimming cost V 4 bases and J 4 bases, with 14 bases left between them. There are 14 residues in the CDR3. The V gene's germline CDR1 is SGHNT and CDR2 YYREEE (reference sequence).

This chain joins TRBV2 and TRBJ1-1, with D possibly TRBD1 on 6 matching bases. Trimming removed 6 bases from V and 4 bases from J, with 12 bases in between. Germline V gives CDR1 SNHLY, CDR2 FYNNEI. The CDR3 covers 13 residues. The CDR3 sequence is CASSYRAGTEAFF. In DNA, the CDR3 is TGTGCCAGCAGCTACAGGGCCGGCACTGAAGCTTTCTTT.

The genes are TRBV19 and TRBJ1-4; possibly TRBD1 for D (5 bases). V dropped 6 bases and J dropped 8 bases, with 19 bases sitting between them. Germline CDR1 and CDR2: LNHDA and SQIVND (reference sequence). The CDR3 runs to 15 residues. The CDR3: CASRSMGQVKEKLFF. CDR3 in DNA: TGTGCCAGTAGGTCGATGGGGCAGGTAAAAGAAAAACTGTTTTTT.

This rearrangement joins TRBV13 to TRBJ1-5; tentatively, D is TRBD1 (5 bases). Deletions cut 2 bases from V and 12 bases from J, with 14 bases between. CDR1 is PRHDT and CDR2 is FYEKMQ in the germline V gene (reference sequence). The CDR3 contains 13 residues. In DNA form, the CDR3 reads TGTGCCAGCAGCTTAAGAGGAAATCAGGGCCAGCATTTT. It specifies CASSLRGNQGQHF.

The rearrangement joins TRBV18 to TRBJ2-5; 9 nucleotides line up with TRBD1. The V and J ends lost 2 bases and 3 bases, in that order; junction bases with no gene match: 1. The CDR3 spans 14 residues. In germline, CDR1 is KGHSH, CDR2 LQKENI. The CDR3 DNA reads TGTGCCAGCTCACCAAGGACAGGGGAAGAGACCCAGTACTTC. Translation: CASSPRTGEETQYF. Full variable domain (outside the CDR3, taken from reference TRBV18 and TRBJ2-5): NAGVMQNPRHLVRRRGQEARLRCSPMKGHSHVYWYRQLPEEGLKFMVYLQKENIIDESGMPKERFSAEFPKEGPSILRIQQVVRGDSAAYFCASSPRTGEETQYFGPGTRLLVL.

The chain recombines TRBV19 with TRBJ1-6; D perhaps matches TRBD1 (5 bases). The CDR3 length is 16 residues. V was cut by 3 bases and J by 3 bases, with 12 bases left in between. CDR1 LNHDA and CDR2 SQIVND come from the germline V gene (reference sequence). Written as DNA, the CDR3 is TGTGCCAGTAGTATGTATGCAGGGAACTATAATTCACCCCTCCACTTT. Translation gives CASSMYAGNYNSPLHF. The variable domain in full, completed from reference TRBV19 and TRBJ1-6, reads DGGITQSPKYLFRKEGQNVTLSCEQNLNHDAMYWYRQDPGQGLRLIYYSQIVNDFQKGDIAEGYSVSREKKESFPLTVTSAQKNPTAFYLCASSMYAGNYNSPLHFGNGTRLTVT.

The chain couples TRBV19 to TRBJ1-1, with D perhaps matching TRBD1 (6 bases). V was cut by 5 bases and J by 0 bases, with 13 bases left in between. The CDR3 is 15 residues long. CDR1 LNHDA and CDR2 SQIVND come from the germline V gene (reference sequence). CDR3 DNA sequence: TGTGCCAGTAGTGGTGTAGGACAGTTGAACACTGAAGCTTTCTTT. Residues: CASSGVGQLNTEAFF.

The chain carries TRBV7-9 and TRBJ1-5, with 7 bases that match TRBD1. V lost 1 base, J lost 9 bases, and 3 bases stayed unmatched. The CDR3 loop spans 13 amino acids. Germline V lookup: CDR1 SEHNR, CDR2 FQNEAQ (reference sequence). This CDR3 is CASSLEGATPQHF. The CDR3 nucleotides read TGTGCCAGCAGCTTAGAGGGGGCAACGCCCCAGCATTTT.

The chain carries TRBV10-3 and TRBJ1-3; possibly TRBD1 for D (6 bases). Between the trimmed V and J ends, which lost 2 bases and 0 bases, there was a span of 29 bases. Germline values: CDR1 ENHRY, CDR2 SYGVKD. The CDR3 totals 22 residues. The CDR3: CAISEIGAQGLPEITSGNTIYF. The CDR3 DNA reads as TGTGCCATCAGTGAGATCGGGGCACAGGGCCTCCCCGAAATTACCTCTGGAAACACCATATATTTT.

The V call is TRBV11-1, the J call TRBJ1-1; D is unresolved. CDR1 SGHAT and CDR2 FQDESV come from the germline V gene (reference sequence). Trimming stripped 7 bases from V and 3 bases from J, with 12 bases between. The CDR3 has 13 amino acids. For the CDR3, the DNA is TGTGCCAGCACCTCGGGAGCATACACTGAAGCTTTCTTT. Encoded protein: CASTSGAYTEAFF. Variable domain in full (rest from reference TRBV11-1 and TRBJ1-1): EAEVAQSPRYKITEKSQAVAFWCDPISGHATLYWYRQILGQGPELLVQFQDESVVDDSQLPKDRFSAERLKGVDSTLKIQPAELGDSAMYLCASTSGAYTEAFFGQGTRLTVV.

The V call is TRBV6-6, the J call TRBJ2-7; D gene uncertain. This CDR3 is built from 11 residues. The V gene lost 6 bases and the J gene lost 7 bases, with 10 bases spanning the gap. Germline values: CDR1 MNHNY, CDR2 SVGAGI (reference sequence). The CDR3 here is CASSSVREQYF. The DNA for the CDR3 is TGTGCCAGCAGCTCGGTGAGAGAGCAGTACTTC.

This CDR3 is CASSFALSSYNEQFF. The CDR3 nucleotides read TGTGCCAGCAGCTTCGCCTTGAGCTCCTACAATGAGCAGTTCTTC. The chain couples TRBV7-8 to TRBJ2-1; D unresolved. V was clipped by 3 bases and J by 0 bases, with 9 bases between them. The germline V gene has CDR1 SGHVS and CDR2 FQNEAQ. This CDR3 is 15 amino acids long.

The chain has TRBV11-1 and TRBJ1-6; a possible D gene is TRBD1 (6 bases). Between the trimmed V and J ends, which lost 4 bases and 9 bases, there was a span of 19 bases. The germline V gene has CDR1 SGHAT and CDR2 FQDESV (reference sequence). The CDR3 has 16 residues. The CDR3 loop is CASSWGTLMTGSPLHF. CDR3 sequence (DNA): TGTGCCAGCAGCTGGGGGACACTTATGACGGGTTCACCCCTCCACTTT.

This clone appeared a few times. The chain joins TRBV5-8 to TRBJ2-7; 7 nucleotides agree with TRBD2. The germline V gene encodes CDR1 SGHTS and CDR2 YDEGEE. CDR3 length equals 14 residues. The trim removed 0 bases at V and 6 bases at J, leaving 6 bases unmatched. The CDR3 DNA reads TGTGCCAGCAGCTTGGAGTGGTCGGGGGGCGAGCAGTACGTC. It translates to CASSLEWSGGEQYV.

This chain uses TRBV5-6 with TRBJ1-2, with 7 bases matching TRBD1. With 4 bases clipped from V and 5 bases from J, the junction kept 8 bases outside the gene matches. Germline V CDR1 and CDR2: SGHDT, YYEEEE. The CDR3 is 14 residues long. The CDR3 sequence: CASSPTGQRYGYTF. CDR3 coding DNA: TGTGCCAGCAGCCCAACGGGACAGCGGTATGGCTACACCTTC.

The J gene is TRBJ1-3, the V gene TRBV7-6; D gene ambiguous. Germline V gene data show CDR1 as SGHVS and CDR2 as FNYEAQ. This CDR3 contains 16 residues. Deletions cut 5 bases from V and 4 bases from J, with 18 bases between. The CDR3 spells CASSPLVGSRGNTIYF. Written as DNA, the CDR3 is TGTGCCAGCAGCCCCCTCGTCGGGAGCCGAGGAAACACCATATATTTT.